The clone carrying this T cell receptor beta chain appeared a single time. Its antigen remains unknown. Some clones are missing from TCRdb's copy, which holds only in-frame ones; the method was immunoSEQ multiplex PCR. The sample carries over 100,000 clones, 75% to 90% recorded once. These data originate in a study of T cell responses to AZD1222 COVID-19 vaccine. Overall study context: Analysis merged second doses at about 4 or about 12 weeks.

Notes on the study in general: It was only six AZD1222 recipients who were seropositive at baseline. The donor cohort was predominantly white British with a female majority, and clonal diversity may have been underestimated.

Germline CDR1 SGHRS, CDR2 YFSETQ. The junction had 9 bases not matched to a gene; V was cut back by 2 bases and J by 3 bases. The CDR3 has 16 residues. This chain joins TRBV5-1 and TRBJ2-5; 8 bases map to TRBD2. Source: peripheral blood, taken on day 0 of AZD1222 vaccination. This TCR was sampled from an adult in good health. The CDR3 region is CASSFGGGPTKETQYF. The CDR3, as DNA: TGCGCCAGCAGCTTCGGCGGGGGGCCCACCAAAGAGACCCAGTACTTC. The full variable domain, completed using reference TRBV5-1 and TRBJ2-5, is KAGVTQTPRYLIKTRGQQVTLSCSPISGHRSVSWYQQTPGQGLQFLFEYFSETQRNKGNFPGRFSGRQFSNSRSEMNVSTLELGDSALYLCASSFGGGPTKETQYFGPGTRLLVL.